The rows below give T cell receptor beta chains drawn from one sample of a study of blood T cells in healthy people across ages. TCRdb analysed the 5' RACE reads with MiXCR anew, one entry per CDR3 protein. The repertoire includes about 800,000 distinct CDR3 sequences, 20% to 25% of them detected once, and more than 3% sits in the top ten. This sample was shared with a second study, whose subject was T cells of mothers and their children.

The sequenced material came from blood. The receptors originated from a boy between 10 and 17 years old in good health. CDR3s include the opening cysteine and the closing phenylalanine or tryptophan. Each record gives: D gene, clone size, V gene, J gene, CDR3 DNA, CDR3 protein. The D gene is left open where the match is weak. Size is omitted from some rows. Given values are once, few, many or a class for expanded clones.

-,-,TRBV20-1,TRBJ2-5,TGCAGTGCTAGACGGACCACGTACCAAGAGACCCAGTACTTC,CSARRTTYQETQYF
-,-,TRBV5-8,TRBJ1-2,TGTGCCAGCAGCTTGACAGGGAGGGCCAATATTGGCTACACCTTC,CASSLTGRANIGYTF
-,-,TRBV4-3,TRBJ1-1,TGCGCCAGCAGCCAAGATCTCGGGGATGTCTCTTCCTTT,CASSQDLGDVSSF
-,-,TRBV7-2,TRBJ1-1,TGTGCCAGCAGCCCCCCCGCCCAAAGAGACGAAGCTTTCTTT,CASSPPAQRDEAFF
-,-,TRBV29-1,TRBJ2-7,TGCAGCGTTGAATCCGGCTTCCGAGACGAGCAGTACTTC,CSVESGFRDEQYF
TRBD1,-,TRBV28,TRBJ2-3,TGTGCCAGCAGTCCAGGGGGCGCAGTCACAGATACGCAGTATTTT,CASSPGGAVTDTQYF
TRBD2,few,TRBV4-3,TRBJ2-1,TGCGCCAGCAGCCAAGATTTTAGTAGCGGGAGGGCCTACAATGAGCAGTTCTTC,CASSQDFSSGRAYNEQFF
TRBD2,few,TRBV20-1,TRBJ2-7,TGCAGTGCCCCCCAGATAGCGGGGGGGCTCGGTAGCTACGAGCAGTACTTC,CSAPQIAGGLGSYEQYF
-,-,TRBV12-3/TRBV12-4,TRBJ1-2,TGTGCCAGCAGTTTCCAGGTTGTCTACACCTTC,CASSFQVVYTF
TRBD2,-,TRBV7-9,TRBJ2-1,TGTGCCAGCAGCGAGGGGCCCAGCGGGAGTGATGAGCAGTTCTTC,CASSEGPSGSDEQFF
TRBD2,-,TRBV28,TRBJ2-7,TGTGCCAGCAGTGGGGTAGCGGGGGGTAGCTCCTACGAGCAGTACTTC,CASSGVAGGSSYEQYF
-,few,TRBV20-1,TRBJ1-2,TGCAGTGCTAGAGAAGTCGGGAGTGCCTATGGCTACACCTTC,CSAREVGSAYGYTF
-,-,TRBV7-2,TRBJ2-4,TGTGCCAGCAGCTTACCCGTCGACATTCAGTACTTC,CASSLPVDIQYF
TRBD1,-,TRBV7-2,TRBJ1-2,TGTGCCAGCAGCTCCCCCCGGACAGGGAATAACTATGGCTACACCTTC,CASSSPRTGNNYGYTF
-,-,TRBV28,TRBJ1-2,TGTGCCAGCAGTCAAGGCGGGAAGGGCGGCTATGGCTACACCTTC,CASSQGGKGGYGYTF
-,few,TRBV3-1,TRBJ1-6,TGTGCCAGCAGCCGGACCGAGACACCCCTCCACTTT,CASSRTETPLHF
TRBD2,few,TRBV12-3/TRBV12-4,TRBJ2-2,TGTGCCAGCAGCATAGCGGGGGGGCGGACCGGGGAGCTGTTTTTT,CASSIAGGRTGELFF
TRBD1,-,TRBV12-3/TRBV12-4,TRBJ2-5,TGTGCCAGCAGCCTGGGACAGGGGGCAATCCAAGAGACCCAGTACTTC,CASSLGQGAIQETQYF
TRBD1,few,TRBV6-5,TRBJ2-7,TGTGCCAGCAGCCCAGGACAGGGGGCCGCGTACTTC,CASSPGQGAAYF
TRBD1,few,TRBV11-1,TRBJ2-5,TGTGCCAGCAGCAGAGGACAGGGAGCCCAAGAGACCCAGTACTTC,CASSRGQGAQETQYF
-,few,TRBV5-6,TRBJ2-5,TGTGCCAGCAGCTTCAGGGTGGCAGAGACCCAGTACTTC,CASSFRVAETQYF
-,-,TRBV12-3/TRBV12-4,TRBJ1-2,TGTGCCAGCACCCTGACAGGAGTCAATAACTATGGCTACACCTTC,CASTLTGVNNYGYTF
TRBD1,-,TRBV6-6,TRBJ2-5,TGTGCCAGCAGTTACTCGGGACAGGGGGCTCGGGAGACCCAGTACTTC,CASSYSGQGARETQYF
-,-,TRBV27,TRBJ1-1,TGTGCCAGCGGCATCTTAGGAGGCACTGAAGCTTTCTTT,CASGILGGTEAFF
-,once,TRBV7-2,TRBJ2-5,TGTGCCAGCAGCTTACGAGGCAGGGTGGGCCAAGAGACCCAGTACTTC,CASSLRGRVGQETQYF
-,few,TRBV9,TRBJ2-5,TGTGCCAGCAGCGTACAGGTCCAAGAGACCCAGTACTTC,CASSVQVQETQYF